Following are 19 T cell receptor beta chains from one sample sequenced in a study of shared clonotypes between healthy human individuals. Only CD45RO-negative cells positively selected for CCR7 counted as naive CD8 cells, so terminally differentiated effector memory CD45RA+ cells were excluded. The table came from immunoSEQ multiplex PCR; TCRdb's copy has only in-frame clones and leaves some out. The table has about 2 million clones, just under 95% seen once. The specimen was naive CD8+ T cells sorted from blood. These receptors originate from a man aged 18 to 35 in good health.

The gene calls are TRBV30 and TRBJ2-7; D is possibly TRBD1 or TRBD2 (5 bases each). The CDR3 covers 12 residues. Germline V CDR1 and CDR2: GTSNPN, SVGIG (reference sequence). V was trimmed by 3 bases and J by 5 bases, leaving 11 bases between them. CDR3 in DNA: TGTGCCTGGAGCCACGGGGCCGACGAGCAGTACTTC. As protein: CAWSHGADEQYF.

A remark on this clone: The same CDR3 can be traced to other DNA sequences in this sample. Here the CDR3 DNA reads TGTGCCAGCAGCTTAGATCGTGGGTACGAGCAGTACTTC. Amino acids: CASSLDRGYEQYF. The chain carries TRBV11-2 and TRBJ2-7, with unresolved D. Germline values: CDR1 SGHAT, CDR2 FQNNGV. The CDR3 is 13 residues long. V lost 0 bases to trimming and J lost 4 bases, with 7 bases between them.

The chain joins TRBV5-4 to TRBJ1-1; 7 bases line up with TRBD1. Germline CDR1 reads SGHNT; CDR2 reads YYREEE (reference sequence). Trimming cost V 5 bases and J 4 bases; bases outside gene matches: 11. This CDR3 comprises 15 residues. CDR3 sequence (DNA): TGTGCCAGCAGGGTCCAGGGGGGCATGGGCACTGAAGCTTTCTTT. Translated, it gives CASRVQGGMGTEAFF.

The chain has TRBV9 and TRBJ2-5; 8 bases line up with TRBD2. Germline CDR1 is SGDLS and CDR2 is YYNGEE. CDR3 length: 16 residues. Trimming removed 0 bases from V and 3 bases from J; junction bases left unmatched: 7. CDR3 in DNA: TGTGCCAGCAGCGTAGGGAGCGGGGGAGCTAAAGAGACCCAGTACTTC. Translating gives CASSVGSGGAKETQYF.

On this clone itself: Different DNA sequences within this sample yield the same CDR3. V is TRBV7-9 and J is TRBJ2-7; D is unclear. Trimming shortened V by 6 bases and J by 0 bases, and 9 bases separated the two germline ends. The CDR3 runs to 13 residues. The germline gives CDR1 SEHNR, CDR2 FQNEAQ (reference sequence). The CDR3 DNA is TGTGCCAGCAGTCTCAAGGGCTCCTACGAGCAGTACTTC. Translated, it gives CASSLKGSYEQYF.

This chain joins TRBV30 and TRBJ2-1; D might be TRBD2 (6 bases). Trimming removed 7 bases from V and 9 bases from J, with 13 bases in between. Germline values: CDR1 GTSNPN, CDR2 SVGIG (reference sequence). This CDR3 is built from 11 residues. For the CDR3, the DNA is TGTGCCTTGGACACGGAGGGTGAGCAGTTCTTC. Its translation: CALDTEGEQFF.

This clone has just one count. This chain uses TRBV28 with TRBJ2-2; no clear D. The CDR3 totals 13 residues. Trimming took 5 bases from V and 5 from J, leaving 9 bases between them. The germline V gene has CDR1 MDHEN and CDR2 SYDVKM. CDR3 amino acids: CASSAEITGELFF. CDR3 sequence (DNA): TGTGCCAGCAGTGCCGAAATTACCGGGGAGCTGTTTTTT.

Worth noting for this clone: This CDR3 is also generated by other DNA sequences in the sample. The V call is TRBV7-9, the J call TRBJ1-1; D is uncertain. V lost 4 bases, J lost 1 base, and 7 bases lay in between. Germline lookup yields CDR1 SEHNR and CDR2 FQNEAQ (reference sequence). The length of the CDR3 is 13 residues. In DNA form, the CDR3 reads TGTGCCAGCAGCTCGCAAGAGAACACTGAAGCTTTCTTT. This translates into CASSSQENTEAFF.

The CDR3 DNA follows: TGTGCCACCGGATTCCCCGAGCAGTACTTC. It encodes CATGFPEQYF. The V call is TRBV7-8, the J call TRBJ2-7; unclear D gene. V shed 10 bases and J shed 6 bases, with 10 bases lying between them. The CDR3 extends over 10 amino acids. From germline, CDR1 is SGHVS and CDR2 FQNEAQ.

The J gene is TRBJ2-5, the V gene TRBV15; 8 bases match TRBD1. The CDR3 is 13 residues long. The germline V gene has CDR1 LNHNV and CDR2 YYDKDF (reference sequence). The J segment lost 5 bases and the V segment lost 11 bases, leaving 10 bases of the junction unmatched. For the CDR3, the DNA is TGTGCCTCCGGGCAGGGGGCTCGGGAGACCCAGTACTTC. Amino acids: CASGQGARETQYF.

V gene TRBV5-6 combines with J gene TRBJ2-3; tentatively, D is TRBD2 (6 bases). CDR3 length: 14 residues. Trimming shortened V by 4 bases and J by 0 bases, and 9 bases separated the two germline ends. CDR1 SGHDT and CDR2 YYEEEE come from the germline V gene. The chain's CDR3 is CASSGGTSTDTQYF. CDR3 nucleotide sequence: TGTGCCAGCAGCGGCGGGACTAGCACAGATACGCAGTATTTT.

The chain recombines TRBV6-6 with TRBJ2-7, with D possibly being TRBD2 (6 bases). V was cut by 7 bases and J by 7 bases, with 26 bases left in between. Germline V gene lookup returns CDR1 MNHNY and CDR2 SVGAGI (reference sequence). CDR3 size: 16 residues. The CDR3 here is CASNYESRDPSREQYF. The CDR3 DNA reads TGTGCCAGCAACTACGAGTCGCGGGACCCCTCCAGAGAGCAGTACTTC.

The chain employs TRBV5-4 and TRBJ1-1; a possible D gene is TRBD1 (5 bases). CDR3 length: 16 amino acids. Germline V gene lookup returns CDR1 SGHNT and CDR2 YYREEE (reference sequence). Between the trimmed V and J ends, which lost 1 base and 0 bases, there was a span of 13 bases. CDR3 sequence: CASSLLTGLLNTEAFF. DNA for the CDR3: TGTGCCAGCAGCTTGCTGACGGGACTCCTGAACACTGAAGCTTTCTTT.

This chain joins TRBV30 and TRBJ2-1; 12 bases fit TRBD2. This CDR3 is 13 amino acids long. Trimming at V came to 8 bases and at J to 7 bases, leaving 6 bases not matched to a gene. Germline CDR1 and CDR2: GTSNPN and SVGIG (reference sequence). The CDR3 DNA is TGTGCCCGGACTAGCGGGACTACTAATGAGCAGTTCTTC. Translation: CARTSGTTNEQFF.

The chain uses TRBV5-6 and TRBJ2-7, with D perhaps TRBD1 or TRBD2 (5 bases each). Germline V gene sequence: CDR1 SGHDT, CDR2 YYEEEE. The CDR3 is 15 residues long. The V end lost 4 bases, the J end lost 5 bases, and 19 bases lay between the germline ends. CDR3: CASSRDRGGMDEQYF. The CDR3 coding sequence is TGTGCCAGCAGCCGGGATCGGGGCGGTATGGACGAGCAGTACTTC.

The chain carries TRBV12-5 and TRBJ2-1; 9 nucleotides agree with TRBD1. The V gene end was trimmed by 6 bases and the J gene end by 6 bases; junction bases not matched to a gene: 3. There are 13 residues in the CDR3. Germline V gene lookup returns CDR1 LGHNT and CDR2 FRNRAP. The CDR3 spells CASGRDRVNEQFF. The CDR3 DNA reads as TGTGCTAGTGGAAGGGACAGGGTCAATGAGCAGTTCTTC. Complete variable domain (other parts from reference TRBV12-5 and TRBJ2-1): DARVTQTPRHKVTEMGQEVTMRCQPILGHNTVFWYRQTMMQGLELLAYFRNRAPLDDSGMPKDRFSAEMPDATLATLKIQPSEPRDSAVYFCASGRDRVNEQFFGPGTRLTVL.

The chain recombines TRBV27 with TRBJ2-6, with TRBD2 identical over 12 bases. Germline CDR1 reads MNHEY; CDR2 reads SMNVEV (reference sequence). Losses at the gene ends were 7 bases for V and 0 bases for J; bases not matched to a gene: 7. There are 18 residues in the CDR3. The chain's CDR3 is CASKASGGVGSGANVLTF. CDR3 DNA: TGTGCCAGCAAAGCTAGCGGGGGGGTGGGCTCTGGGGCCAACGTCCTGACTTTC.

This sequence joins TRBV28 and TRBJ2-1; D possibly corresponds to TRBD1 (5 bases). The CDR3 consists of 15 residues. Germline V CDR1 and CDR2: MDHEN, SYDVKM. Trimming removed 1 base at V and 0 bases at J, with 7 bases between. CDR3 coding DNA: TGTGCCAGCAGTTTATTCAGGGACTCCTACAATGAGCAGTTCTTC. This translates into CASSLFRDSYNEQFF.

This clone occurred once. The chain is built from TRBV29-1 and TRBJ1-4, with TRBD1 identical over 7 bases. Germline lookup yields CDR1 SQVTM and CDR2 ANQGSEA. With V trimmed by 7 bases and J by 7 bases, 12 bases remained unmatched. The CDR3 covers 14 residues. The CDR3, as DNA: TGCAGCGCAGGGGGACAGCGGGCTCCTGAAAAACTGTTTTTT. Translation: CSAGGQRAPEKLFF.